Listed here are 6 T cell receptor beta chains from one sample, sequenced in a study of graft-versus-host responses after intestinal transplantation. Their specific antigens are unknown. The data were produced by immunoSEQ multiplex PCR, yet TCRdb's version contains in-frame clones alone and is incomplete. The top ten clones hold 0.3% to 0.4% of a sample with more than 80,000 clones, about 89% of them seen once. The specimen comprised unstimulated CD4+ T cells sorted from spleen or lymph node cells, sampled before intestinal transplant. The source is a human donor who received an intestinal transplant.

The V gene is TRBV18, the J gene TRBJ1-1; unclear D gene. V gave up 2 bases and J gave up 4 bases, with 14 bases separating them. This CDR3 comprises 15 residues. In germline, CDR1 is KGHSH, CDR2 LQKENI. Here the CDR3 reads CASSPGTGVGTEAFF. Written as DNA, the CDR3 is TGTGCCAGCTCACCAGGTACCGGGGTGGGCACTGAAGCTTTCTTT. Full variable domain (remainder filled in from reference TRBV18 and TRBJ1-1): NAGVMQNPRHLVRRRGQEARLRCSPMKGHSHVYWYRQLPEEGLKFMVYLQKENIIDESGMPKERFSAEFPKEGPSILRIQQVVRGDSAAYFCASSPGTGVGTEAFFGQGTRLTVV.

The chain combines TRBV5-1 with TRBJ2-2, with a tentative D call TRBD1 (5 bases). V was cut by 0 bases and J by 4 bases, with 16 bases left in between. Per germline, CDR1 SGHRS and CDR2 YFSETQ. The CDR3 is made up of 17 amino acids. The CDR3 DNA follows: TGCGCCAGCAGCTTGGCGGCTGGGGCCCGGTCCACCGGGGAGCTGTTTTTT. This translates into CASSLAAGARSTGELFF.

The J gene is TRBJ2-1, the V gene TRBV27; 9 nucleotides agree with TRBD2. CDR3 length: 16 residues. V was clipped by 0 bases and J by 13 bases; unmatched bases: 13. CDR1 is MNHEY, CDR2 SMNVEV, per germline (reference sequence). CDR3 sequence reads: CASSLSGAGGSMRQFF. For the CDR3, the DNA is TGTGCCAGCAGTTTATCCGGCGCGGGAGGGAGTATGCGACAGTTCTTC.

This chain links TRBV19 with TRBJ2-5, with a tentative D call TRBD2 (6 bases). V was pared by 5 bases and J by 5 bases, with 18 bases between. This CDR3 has 15 amino acids. Germline V gene sequence: CDR1 LNHDA, CDR2 SQIVND (reference sequence). The chain's CDR3 is CASSPKGLRYETQYF. The CDR3 DNA is TGTGCCAGTAGTCCCAAGGGACTCCGGTATGAGACCCAGTACTTC.

The chain combines TRBV29-1 with TRBJ1-1; no reliable D call. The CDR3 has 13 amino acids. Per the germline V gene, CDR1 is SQVTM and CDR2 is ANQGSEA. CDR3 sequence reads: CSATGLSDTEAFF. Here the CDR3 DNA reads TGCAGTGCTACGGGATTATCTGACACTGAAGCTTTCTTT.

The rearrangement links TRBV1 to TRBJ2-7; no check of the table's D call, TRBD1, against the DNA was made. TRBV1 is listed as a pseudogene. The CDR3 spans 15 residues. The CDR3 bases are TGCACCAGCAGCCCCGGCCCGGGACAGGGGGACGAGCAGTACTTC. This encodes CTSSPGPGQGDEQYF.